These T cell receptor beta chains were read from a single sample in a study of T-cell reconstitution after alpha-beta-depleted transplantation in children. MiXCR, applied by TCRdb to the PCR reads, yields one record per CDR3 protein. This table has fewer than 1 million distinct CDR3 sequences, less than 20% appearing once. Source: PBMCs, mostly from graft donor cells, taken 360 days after TCRalphabeta/CD19-depleted stem cell transplant. Receptor source: a male patient under 18 who had a stem cell transplant for acute lymphoblastic leukemia, so the T cells may come from the graft donor. CDR3s include the opening cysteine and the closing phenylalanine or tryptophan. The D gene is left open where the match is weak. The listing skips clone size in some rows; elsewhere it reads once, few, many or a size class.

15	NA	NA	TRBJ2-1	TRBV2	CASLTFGGTDNEQFF	TGTGCCAGCCTTACTTTTGGCGGTACGGACAATGAGCAGTTCTTC
16	NA	many	TRBJ2-2	TRBV29-1	CSVAGTRDGNTGELFF	TGCAGCGTTGCAGGTACCCGAGATGGGAACACCGGGGAGCTGTTTTTT
16	TRBD2	NA	TRBJ2-3	TRBV7-9	CASSPRSSGQSDTQYF	TGTGCCAGCAGCCCGAGGTCTAGCGGGCAGTCAGATACGCAGTATTTT
15	TRBD2	few	TRBJ2-3	TRBV3-1	CASSPAGGGEDTQYF	TGTGCCAGCAGTCCAGCGGGAGGAGGAGAAGATACGCAGTATTTT
15	TRBD1	NA	TRBJ2-5	TRBV20-1	CSARRRTGYQETQYF	TGCAGTGCTAGAAGGAGGACAGGTTATCAAGAGACCCAGTACTTC
14	NA	NA	TRBJ2-5	TRBV27	CASSLRVFAGTQYF	TGTGCCAGCAGTTTGAGGGTGTTCGCGGGGACCCAGTACTTC
15	NA	few	TRBJ2-7	TRBV4-1	CASSQIPSLPYEQYF	TGCGCCAGCAGCCAGATACCGAGTTTACCCTACGAGCAGTACTTC
16	NA	NA	TRBJ2-1	TRBV21-1	CGSRGYYFWSYNEQFF	TGTGGCTCGCGCGGGTATTATTTTTGGTCCTACAATGAGCAGTTCTTC
14	NA	NA	TRBJ1-1	TRBV7-9	CASSPQVGGTEAFF	TGTGCCAGCAGCCCCCAGGTCGGGGGCACTGAAGCTTTCTTT
15	TRBD1	NA	TRBJ1-4	TRBV5-1	CASSSQGARNEKLFF	TGCGCCAGCAGCTCCCAGGGGGCAAGAAATGAAAAACTGTTTTTT
15	NA	few	TRBJ1-4	TRBV7-9	CASNPGGVTNEKLFF	TGTGCCAGCAACCCGGGTGGGGTAACTAATGAAAAACTGTTTTTT
16	TRBD2	once	TRBJ2-3	TRBV11-2	CASSTQRGRATDTQYF	TGTGCCAGCAGCACCCAGAGAGGGAGGGCAACAGATACGCAGTATTTT
16	NA	many	TRBJ2-2	TRBV5-5	CASSPWPETSTGELFF	TGTGCCAGCAGCCCTTGGCCTGAAACTAGCACCGGGGAGCTGTTTTTT
16	TRBD1	few	TRBJ1-5	TRBV5-1	CASSLGPRDRGQPQHF	TGCGCCAGCAGCTTGGGGCCCCGGGACAGGGGCCAGCCCCAGCATTTT
14	NA	NA	TRBJ2-7	TRBV20-1	CSARGWRDSYEQYF	TGCAGTGCTAGGGGGTGGCGGGACTCCTACGAGCAGTACTTC
14	TRBD1	few	TRBJ2-7	TRBV20-1	CSARTGVYSYEQYF	TGCAGTGCTAGGACAGGGGTGTACTCCTACGAGCAGTACTTC
13	NA	NA	TRBJ2-5	TRBV7-9	CASSSLREETQYF	TGTGCCAGCAGCTCCCTGCGGGAAGAGACCCAGTACTTC
17	TRBD2	NA	TRBJ2-5	TRBV7-6	CASAKDQREGPQETQYF	TGTGCCAGCGCCAAGGACCAGCGGGAGGGCCCCCAAGAGACCCAGTACTTC
14	NA	few	TRBJ1-1	TRBV27	CASSSQIGDTEAFF	TGTGCCAGCAGTTCTCAGATAGGGGACACTGAAGCTTTCTTT
17	NA	NA	TRBJ2-5	TRBV20-1	CRQTRGRKDLLQETQYF	TGCAGACAAACCCGAGGCCGCAAAGACCTCCTCCAAGAGACCCAGTACTTC
14	NA	many	TRBJ2-1	TRBV4-1	CASRDPLELNEQFF	TGCGCCAGCAGGGATCCACTAGAGCTCAATGAGCAGTTCTTC
16	TRBD1	few	TRBJ2-1	TRBV20-1	CSVNRGPPVSYNEQFF	TGCAGTGTAAACAGGGGCCCCCCTGTATCCTACAATGAGCAGTTCTTC
15	NA	NA	TRBJ2-4	TRBV11-1	CASSPRGGLKNIQYF	TGTGCCAGCAGCCCGCGAGGGGGATTAAAAAACATTCAGTACTTC
14	NA	few	TRBJ2-5	TRBV11-2	CASSSLGPQETQYF	TGTGCCAGCAGCTCCTTGGGTCCTCAAGAGACCCAGTACTTC
16	TRBD1	NA	TRBJ2-3	TRBV5-6	CASSSFNYRGPDTQYF	TGTGCCAGCAGCTCCTTTAATTACAGGGGACCAGATACGCAGTATTTT
17	TRBD1	NA	TRBJ2-7	TRBV20-1	CSARDLWDGTGGPEQYF	TGCAGTGCTAGAGATTTATGGGATGGGACAGGGGGACCCGAGCAGTACTTC
14	TRBD1	few	TRBJ2-4	TRBV29-1	CSVRSRTGTNIQYF	TGCAGCGTTCGAAGCCGGACAGGAACAAACATTCAGTACTTC
16	TRBD1	few	TRBJ2-7	TRBV5-1	CASSLEGRGRGYEQYF	TGCGCCAGCAGCTTGGAGGGTAGGGGGCGAGGTTACGAGCAGTACTTC
14	NA	many	TRBJ2-2	TRBV5-1	CASSLAGSTGELFF	TGCGCCAGCAGCTTGGCCGGGTCCACCGGGGAGCTGTTTTTT
18	TRBD1	few	TRBJ1-5	TRBV19	CASSSSPGTGDSNQPQHF	TGTGCCAGTAGTTCTTCACCCGGGACAGGAGATAGCAATCAGCCCCAGCATTTT
16	TRBD1	few	TRBJ1-2	TRBV5-5	CASSLGQGAQDSGYTF	TGTGCCAGCAGCTTAGGACAGGGGGCGCAAGACTCCGGCTACACCTTC
13	NA	NA	TRBJ2-7	TRBV9	CASSVGAGHEQYF	TGTGCCAGCAGCGTAGGGGCCGGACACGAGCAGTACTTC
15	TRBD1	few	TRBJ2-7	TRBV10-3	CAISEPGTGDYEQYF	TGTGCCATCAGTGAGCCAGGGACAGGAGACTACGAGCAGTACTTC
13	NA	many	TRBJ2-3	TRBV7-3	CASSLTEMNTQYF	TGTGCCAGCAGCTTAACGGAGATGAATACGCAGTATTTT
14	NA	many	TRBJ1-5	TRBV5-1	CASSLVGGNQPQHF	TGTGCCAGCAGCTTAGTCGGAGGTAATCAGCCCCAGCATTTT
15	TRBD2	NA	TRBJ2-3	TRBV7-2	CASSEGLAVTDTQYF	TGTGCCAGCAGCGAGGGGCTAGCGGTCACAGATACGCAGTATTTT
14	NA	few	TRBJ2-7	TRBV15	CATSRWASVYEQYF	TGTGCCACCAGCAGGTGGGCTAGCGTTTACGAGCAGTACTTC
14	TRBD1	few	TRBJ2-1	TRBV5-1	CASSSRDRDNEQFF	TGCGCCAGCAGCTCCCGGGACAGGGACAATGAGCAGTTCTTC
15	NA	few	TRBJ2-5	TRBV4-1	CASSQDGGSGETQYF	TGCGCCAGCAGCCAAGATGGTGGGAGCGGGGAGACCCAGTACTTC
18	TRBD2	few	TRBJ2-1	TRBV11-1	CASSFPLAGGEAYSVQFF	TGTGCCAGCAGCTTCCCACTAGCGGGAGGGGAGGCATACAGTGTGCAGTTCTTC
15	TRBD2	few	TRBJ2-5	TRBV7-9	CASSRSLREAGTQYF	TGTGCCAGCAGCCGGAGTTTGCGGGAGGCCGGGACCCAGTACTTC
13	NA	NA	TRBJ2-1	TRBV5-1	CASGRLPSGEQFF	TGCGCCAGCGGGCGGCTGCCGAGTGGTGAGCAGTTCTTC
14	NA	few	TRBJ1-1	TRBV29-1	CSAFPGTVNTEAFF	TGCAGCGCCTTCCCCGGGACGGTTAACACTGAAGCTTTCTTT
17	NA	NA	TRBJ2-1	TRBV18	CASSDPGVLGPYNEQFF	TGTGCCAGCTCAGACCCGGGGGTATTGGGCCCCTACAATGAGCAGTTCTTC
12	NA	NA	TRBJ2-4	TRBV29-1	CSFRVAKNIQYF	TGCAGCTTTAGAGTAGCCAAAAACATTCAGTACTTC
16	TRBD1	NA	TRBJ2-7	TRBV7-9	CASSRFGTGGLYEQYF	TGTGCCAGCAGCCGCTTCGGGACAGGGGGTCTCTACGAGCAGTACTTC
20	TRBD1	few	TRBJ2-1	TRBV9	CASSVGGQGFIKNLYNEQFF	TGTGCCAGCAGCGTGGGAGGACAGGGGTTTATTAAAAATCTATACAATGAGCAGTTCTTC
17	NA	NA	TRBJ1-3	TRBV5-1	CASSLGSGTHSGNTIYF	TGCGCCAGCAGCTTGGGGTCCGGGACACACTCTGGAAACACCATATATTTT
10	NA	few	TRBJ2-1	TRBV21-1	CASRGQGQFF	TGTGCCAGCAGAGGACAGGGGCAGTTCTTC
17	TRBD2	many	TRBJ2-1	TRBV12-3/TRBV12-4	CASSLGTSGTSYNEQFF	TGTGCCAGCAGTTTAGGGACTAGCGGGACGTCCTACAATGAGCAGTTCTTC
15	TRBD1	few	TRBJ1-1	TRBV5-1	CASSPGQGLRTEAFF	TGCGCCAGCAGCCCCGGACAGGGCCTCAGGACTGAAGCTTTCTTT
15	NA	few	TRBJ2-2	TRBV9	CASSVMVMNTGELFF	TGTGCCAGCAGCGTAATGGTAATGAACACCGGGGAGCTGTTTTTT
12	TRBD1	few	TRBJ2-7	TRBV10-3	CAIKPNRGAFFF	TGTGCTATCAAACCGAACAGGGGGGCGTTTTTCTTC
16	TRBD1	few	TRBJ1-1	TRBV5-1	CASSFSNRGGDTEAFF	TGCGCCAGCAGCTTTTCTAACAGGGGAGGTGACACTGAAGCTTTCTTT
14	NA	NA	TRBJ2-7	TRBV7-2	CASSSREGPYEQYF	TGTGCCAGCAGCTCGCGAGAGGGACCCTACGAGCAGTACTTC
15	NA	NA	TRBJ2-7	TRBV12-3/TRBV12-4	CASSADSISGYEQYF	TGTGCCAGCAGTGCCGACAGTATTTCGGGCTACGAGCAGTACTTC
15	NA	NA	TRBJ2-7	TRBV14	CASSQGLWGSNEQYF	TGTGCCAGCAGCCAAGGCCTCTGGGGTTCCAACGAGCAGTACTTC
13	NA	NA	TRBJ2-5	TRBV20-1	CSAPHRDQETQYF	TGCAGTGCCCCCCACAGGGATCAAGAGACCCAGTACTTC
16	NA	many	TRBJ1-3	TRBV20-1	CSARYSGLSSGNTIYF	TGCAGTGCTAGATACTCAGGGTTAAGCTCTGGAAACACCATATATTTT